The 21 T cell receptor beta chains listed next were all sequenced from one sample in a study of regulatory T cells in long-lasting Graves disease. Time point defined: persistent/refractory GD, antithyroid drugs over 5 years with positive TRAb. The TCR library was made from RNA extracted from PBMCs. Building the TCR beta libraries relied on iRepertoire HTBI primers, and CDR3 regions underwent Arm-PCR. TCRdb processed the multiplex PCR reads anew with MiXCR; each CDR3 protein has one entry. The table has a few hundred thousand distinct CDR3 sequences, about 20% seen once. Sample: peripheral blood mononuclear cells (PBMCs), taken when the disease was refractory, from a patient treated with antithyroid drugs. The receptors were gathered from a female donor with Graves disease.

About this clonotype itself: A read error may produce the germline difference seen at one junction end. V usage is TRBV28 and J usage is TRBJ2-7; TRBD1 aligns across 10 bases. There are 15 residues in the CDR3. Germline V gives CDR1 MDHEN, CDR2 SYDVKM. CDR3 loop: CAGSEIRQGAHEQYF. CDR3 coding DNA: TGTGCCGGCAGTGAAATCCGACAGGGGGCCCACGAGCAGTACTTC.

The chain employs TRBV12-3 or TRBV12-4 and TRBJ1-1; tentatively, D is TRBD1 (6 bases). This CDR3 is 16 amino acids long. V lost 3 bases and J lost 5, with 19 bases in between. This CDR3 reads CASSLGIGPQGTEAFF. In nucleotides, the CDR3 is TGTGCCAGCAGTTTGGGGATAGGGCCCCAGGGGACTGAAGCTTTCTTT.

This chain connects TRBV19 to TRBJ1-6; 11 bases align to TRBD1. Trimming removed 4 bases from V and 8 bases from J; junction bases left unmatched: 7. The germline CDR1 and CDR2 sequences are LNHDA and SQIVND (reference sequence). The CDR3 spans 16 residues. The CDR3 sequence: CASSTTWDRGDSPLHF. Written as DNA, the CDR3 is TGTGCCAGTAGTACCACTTGGGACAGGGGGGATTCACCCCTCCACTTT.

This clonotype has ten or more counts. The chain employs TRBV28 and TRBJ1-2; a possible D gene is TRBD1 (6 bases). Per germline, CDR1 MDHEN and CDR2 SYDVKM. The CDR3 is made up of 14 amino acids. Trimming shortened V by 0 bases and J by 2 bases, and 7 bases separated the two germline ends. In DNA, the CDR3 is TGTGCCAGCAGTTTATGGAGGGGGAACTATGGCTACACCTTC. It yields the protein CASSLWRGNYGYTF.

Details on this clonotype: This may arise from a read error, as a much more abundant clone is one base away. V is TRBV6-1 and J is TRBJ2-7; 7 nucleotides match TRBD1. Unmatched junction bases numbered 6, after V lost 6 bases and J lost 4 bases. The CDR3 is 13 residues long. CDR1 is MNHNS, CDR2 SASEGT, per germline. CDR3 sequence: CASRDRRLYEQYF. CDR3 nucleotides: TGTGCCAGCAGGGACAGGCGACTTTACGAGCAGTACTTC.

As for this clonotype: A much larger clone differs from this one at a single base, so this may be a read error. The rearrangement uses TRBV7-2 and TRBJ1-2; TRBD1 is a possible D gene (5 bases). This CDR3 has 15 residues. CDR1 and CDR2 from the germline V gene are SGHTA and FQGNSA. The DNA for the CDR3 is TGTGCCGGCAGCACGTCGGGGGATTCTAAAGGTGGCTACACCTTC. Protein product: CAGSTSGDSKGGYTF.

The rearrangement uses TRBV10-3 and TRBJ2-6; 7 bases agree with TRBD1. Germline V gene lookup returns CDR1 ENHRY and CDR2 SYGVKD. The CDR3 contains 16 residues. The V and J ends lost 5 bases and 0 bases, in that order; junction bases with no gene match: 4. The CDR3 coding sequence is TGTGCCATCAGTCCGGGACAGAGCTCTGGGGCCAACGTCCTGACTTTC. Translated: CAISPGQSSGANVLTF.

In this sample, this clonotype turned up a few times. The CDR3 bases are TGCGCCAGCAGGACAAACGGGGCCGAAGGCGGCTACACCTTC. Amino acid sequence: CASRTNGAEGGYTF. The V call is TRBV5-1, the J call TRBJ1-2; possible D gene TRBD1, 5 bases. The CDR3 totals 14 residues. The germline gives CDR1 SGHRS, CDR2 YFSETQ. The ends were cut back, 5 bases at V and 8 bases at J, with 19 bases in the middle.

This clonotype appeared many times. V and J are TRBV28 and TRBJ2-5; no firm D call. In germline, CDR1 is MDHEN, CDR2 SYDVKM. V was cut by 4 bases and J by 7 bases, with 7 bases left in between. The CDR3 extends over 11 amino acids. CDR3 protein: CASSSPPTQYF. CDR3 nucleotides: TGTGCCAGCAGTTCACCCCCGACCCAGTACTTC. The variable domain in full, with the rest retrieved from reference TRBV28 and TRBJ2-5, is DVKVTQSSRYLVKRTGEKVFLECVQDMDHENMFWYRQDPGLGLRLIYFSYDVKMKEKGDIPEGYSVSREKKERFSLILESASTNQTSMYLCASSSPPTQYFGPGTRLLVL.

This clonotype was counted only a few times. The CDR3 loop reads CAWDPGAFYGYTF. CDR3 bases: TGTGCCTGGGATCCAGGGGCTTTCTATGGCTACACCTTC. V and J are TRBV30 and TRBJ1-2; tentatively, D is TRBD1 (6 bases). The CDR3 length is 13 residues. Trimming cost V 5 bases and J 4 bases, with 14 bases left between them. Looked up from germline, CDR1 is GTSNPN and CDR2 is SVGIG (reference sequence).

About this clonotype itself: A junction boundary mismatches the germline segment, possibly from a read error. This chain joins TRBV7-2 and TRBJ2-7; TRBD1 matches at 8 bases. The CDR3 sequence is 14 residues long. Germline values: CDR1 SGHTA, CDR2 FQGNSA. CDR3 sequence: CANSLEQGVYEQYF. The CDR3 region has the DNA TGTGCCAACAGCTTAGAACAGGGGGTCTACGAGCAGTACTTC.

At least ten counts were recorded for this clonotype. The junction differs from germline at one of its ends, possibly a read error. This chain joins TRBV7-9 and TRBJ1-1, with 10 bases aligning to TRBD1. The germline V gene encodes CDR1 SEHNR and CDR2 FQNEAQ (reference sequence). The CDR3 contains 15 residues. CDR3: CASSLTGGANTEAFF. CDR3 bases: TGCGCCAGCAGCTTGACAGGGGGCGCGAACACTGAAGCTTTCTTT. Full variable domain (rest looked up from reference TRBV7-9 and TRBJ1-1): DTGVSQNPRHKITKRGQNVTFRCDPISEHNRLYWYRQTLGQGPEFLTYFQNEAQLEKSRLLSDRFSAERPKGSFSTLEIQRTEQGDSAMYLCASSLTGGANTEAFFGQGTRLTVV.

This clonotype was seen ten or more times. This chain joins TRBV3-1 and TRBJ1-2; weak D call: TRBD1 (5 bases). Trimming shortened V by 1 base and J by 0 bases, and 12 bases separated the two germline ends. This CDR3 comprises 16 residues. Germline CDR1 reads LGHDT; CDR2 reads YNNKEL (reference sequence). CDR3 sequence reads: CASSQGDLGANYGYTF. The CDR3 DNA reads TGTGCCAGCAGCCAAGGGGACCTGGGAGCTAACTATGGCTACACCTTC.

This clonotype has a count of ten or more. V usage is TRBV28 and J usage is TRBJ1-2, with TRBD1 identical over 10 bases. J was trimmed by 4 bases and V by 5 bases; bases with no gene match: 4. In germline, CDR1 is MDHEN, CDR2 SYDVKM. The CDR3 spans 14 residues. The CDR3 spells CASSPTGGGYGYTF. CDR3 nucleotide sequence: TGTGCCAGCAGTCCGACAGGGGGCGGCTATGGCTACACCTTC.

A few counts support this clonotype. This CDR3 reads CASRFHESGREQYF. The CDR3 DNA reads as TGTGCCAGCAGGTTTCATGAAAGCGGGCGGGAGCAGTACTTC. This rearrangement joins TRBV27 to TRBJ2-7, with D perhaps matching TRBD2 (6 bases). V dropped 6 bases and J dropped 7 bases, with 19 bases sitting between them. Germline-derived CDR1 and CDR2 are MNHEY and SMNVEV (reference sequence). This CDR3 has 14 amino acids.

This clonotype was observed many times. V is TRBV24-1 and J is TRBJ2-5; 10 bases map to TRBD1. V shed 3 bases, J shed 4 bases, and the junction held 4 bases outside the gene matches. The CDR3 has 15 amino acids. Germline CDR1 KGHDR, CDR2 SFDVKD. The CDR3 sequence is CATSDRQGARETQYF. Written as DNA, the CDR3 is TGTGCCACCAGTGATAGACAGGGGGCGCGAGAGACCCAGTACTTC.

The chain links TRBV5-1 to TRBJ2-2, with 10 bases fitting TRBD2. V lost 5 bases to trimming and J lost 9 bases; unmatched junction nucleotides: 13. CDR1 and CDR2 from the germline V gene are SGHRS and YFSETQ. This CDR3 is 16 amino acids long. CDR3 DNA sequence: TGCGCCAGCAGTCCATTCCTAGCGGGAGTGAGACGGGAGCTGTTTTTT. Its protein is CASSPFLAGVRRELFF.

This CDR3 reads CATSTWGWDEQYF. CDR3 sequence (DNA): TGTGCCACCAGCACCTGGGGCTGGGACGAGCAGTACTTC. J is TRBJ2-7 and V is TRBV15, with TRBD1 as a possible D gene (5 bases). Looked up from germline, CDR1 is LNHNV and CDR2 is YYDKDF (reference sequence). V gave up 4 bases and J gave up 5 bases, with 12 bases separating them. CDR3 size: 13 residues.

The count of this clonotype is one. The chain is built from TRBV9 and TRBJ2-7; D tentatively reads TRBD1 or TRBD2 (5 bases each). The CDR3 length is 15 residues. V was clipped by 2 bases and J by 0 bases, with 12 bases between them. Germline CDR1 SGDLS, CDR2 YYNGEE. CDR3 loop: CASSVGTDLSYEQYF. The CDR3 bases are TGTGCCAGCAGCGTGGGGACGGATCTCTCCTACGAGCAGTACTTC.

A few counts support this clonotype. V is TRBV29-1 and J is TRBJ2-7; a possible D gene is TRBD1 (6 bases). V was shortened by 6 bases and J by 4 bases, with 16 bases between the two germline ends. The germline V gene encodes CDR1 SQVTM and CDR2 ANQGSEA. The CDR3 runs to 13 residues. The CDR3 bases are TGCAGCGTCGGTTCCGGGACAAAATACGAGCAGTACTTC. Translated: CSVGSGTKYEQYF.

The CDR3 nucleotides are TGTGCCATCGCAGCTTCCCTATCCTACGAGCAGTACTTC. This gives the protein CAIAASLSYEQYF. The chain couples TRBV10-3 to TRBJ2-7; D remains unclear. Looked up from germline, CDR1 is ENHRY and CDR2 is SYGVKD. V lost 8 bases and J lost 1, with 12 bases in between. This CDR3 region has 13 residues.